The clone carrying this TCR beta chain was counted a few times. Its antigen is unknown. This record comes from a study of STAT5B mutations in CD4+ large granular lymphocyte leukemia. For the study at large: Among healthy donors, a particular HLA allele went with more CDR3 'QG' motifs. Findings and limits, study-wide: The CD4+ versus CD8+ T-LGLL clonality difference may reflect limited sample size.

The CDR3 is 13 amino acids. Trimming removed 1 base at V and 2 bases at J, with 3 bases between. Germline values: CDR1 SGHAT, CDR2 FQNNGV. This was a survey-level run. Authors' analysis steps: Productive clonotypes were detectable down to 2.59 x 10-5 frequency. This table comes from immunoSEQ multiplex PCR, and its TCRdb copy is limited to in-frame clones, with some not included. The DNA was the basis for D and trimming; V, J and clone size are from that table. The repertoire consists of tens of thousands of clones, with 65% to 85% occurring once and the leading ten covering approximately 0.98%. The chain joins TRBV11-2 to TRBJ2-1; D is ambiguous. This TCR was sampled from a human donor in good health. Source material: CD4+ T cells from blood buffy coats. The CDR3 loop reads CASSLGTYNEQFF. As DNA, the CDR3 is TGTGCCAGCAGCTTAGGAACCTACAATGAGCAGTTCTTC. Full variable domain (rest looked up from reference TRBV11-2 and TRBJ2-1): EAGVAQSPRYKIIEKRQSVAFWCNPISGHATLYWYQQILGQGPKLLIQFQNNGVVDDSQLPKDRFSAERLKGVDSTLKIQPAKLEDSAVYLCASSLGTYNEQFFGPGTRLTVL.